This T cell receptor beta chain was found in a study of regulatory and conventional T cells in RAG deficiency. This CDR3 region has 13 residues. The V end was cut by 1 base, the J end by 4 bases, with 8 bases between. CDR1 is SGDLS, CDR2 YYNGEE, per germline. Points on this clone: Its antigen is undetermined.

Produced via immunoSEQ multiplex PCR; TCRdb's table is partial and in-frame only. This table holds about 28,000 clones, about 89% found once. Genomic DNA came from blood regulatory T cells gated CD4+ CD25-high CD127-low. Study outcomes and limitations: Shannon entropy was markedly lower and Simpson indices higher in RAG-deficient patients than control T-cell subsets.

These data were also reused for a study on regulatory T cells. From that paper: Primers: 52 TRBV forward and 13 TRBJ reverse.

The sample comprised Tregs sorted from blood. This receptor was obtained from a human donor in good health. This chain links TRBV9 with TRBJ1-1; D is uncertain. CDR3 loop: CASSVIGSTEAFF. The CDR3 coding sequence is TGTGCCAGCAGCGTAATCGGGAGCACTGAAGCTTTCTTT.